Given below is one T cell receptor beta chain in context. The target antigen is unknown. The source of the sample is a study of beta chain features in type 1 diabetes. Study-wide results and limits: It was among patients, rather than healthy donors, that naive, central memory and Treg TCRB repertoires appeared more similar. Across all four CD4+ subsets, people with type 1 diabetes showed modestly shorter TCRB CDR3s.

The CDR3 has 11 residues. The germline V and J ends were trimmed by 5 bases and 2 bases, with 3 bases remaining between them. Per the germline V gene, CDR1 is SGHTA and CDR2 is FQGNSA. As every portion of the isolated RNA was reverse transcribed, the sequencing read expressed TCRB transcripts. Produced via immunoSEQ multiplex PCR; TCRdb's table is partial and in-frame only. The table shows some 300,000 clones, with about 8% occurring only once. This TCR was sampled from a woman in her late teens or twenties in good health. The rearrangement joins TRBV7-2 to TRBJ1-2, with D uncertain. The sample consisted of central memory CD4+ T cells from blood. CDR3 amino acids: CASSANYGYTF. CDR3 coding DNA: TGTGCCAGCAGCGCGAACTATGGCTACACCTTC.